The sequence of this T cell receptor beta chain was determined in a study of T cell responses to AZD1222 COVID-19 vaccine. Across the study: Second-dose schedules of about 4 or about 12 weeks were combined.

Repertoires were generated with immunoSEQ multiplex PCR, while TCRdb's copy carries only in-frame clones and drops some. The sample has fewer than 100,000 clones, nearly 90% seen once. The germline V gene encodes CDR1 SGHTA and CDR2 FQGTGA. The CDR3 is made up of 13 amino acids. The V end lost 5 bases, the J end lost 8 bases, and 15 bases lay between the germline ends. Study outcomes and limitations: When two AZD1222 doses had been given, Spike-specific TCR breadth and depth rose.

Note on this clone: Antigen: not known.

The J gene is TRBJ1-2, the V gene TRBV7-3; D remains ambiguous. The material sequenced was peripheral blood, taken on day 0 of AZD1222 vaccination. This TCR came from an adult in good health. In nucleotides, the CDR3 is TGTGCCAGCAGCCCCGGACCGGGCGAGGGCTACACCTTC. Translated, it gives CASSPGPGEGYTF.